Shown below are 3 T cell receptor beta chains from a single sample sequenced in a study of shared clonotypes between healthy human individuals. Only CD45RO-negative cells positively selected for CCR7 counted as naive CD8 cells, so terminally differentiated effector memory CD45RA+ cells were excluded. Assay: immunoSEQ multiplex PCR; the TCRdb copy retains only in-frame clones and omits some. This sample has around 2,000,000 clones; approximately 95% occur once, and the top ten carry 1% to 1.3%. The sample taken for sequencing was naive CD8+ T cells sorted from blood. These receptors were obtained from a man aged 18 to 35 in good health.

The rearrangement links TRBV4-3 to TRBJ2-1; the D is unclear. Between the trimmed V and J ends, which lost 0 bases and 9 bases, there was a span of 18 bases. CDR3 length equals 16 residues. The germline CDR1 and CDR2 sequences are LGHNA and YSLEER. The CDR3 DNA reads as TGCGCCAGCAGCCAAGACTCAGGTGGGGAAGGTGGTGAGCAGTTCTTC. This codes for CASSQDSGGEGGEQFF.

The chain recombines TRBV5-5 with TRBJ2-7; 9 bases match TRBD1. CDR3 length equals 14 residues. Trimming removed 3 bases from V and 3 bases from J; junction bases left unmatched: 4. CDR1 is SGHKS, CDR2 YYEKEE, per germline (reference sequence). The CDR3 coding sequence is TGTGCCAGCAGCTCCGACAGGGGGGTCTACGAGCAGTACTTC. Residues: CASSSDRGVYEQYF.

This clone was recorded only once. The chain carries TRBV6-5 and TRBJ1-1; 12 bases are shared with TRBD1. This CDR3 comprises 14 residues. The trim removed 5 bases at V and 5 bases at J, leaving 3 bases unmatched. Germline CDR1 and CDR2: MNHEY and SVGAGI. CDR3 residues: CASSGTGGQTEAFF. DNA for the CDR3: TGTGCCAGCAGTGGGACAGGGGGCCAGACTGAAGCTTTCTTT.